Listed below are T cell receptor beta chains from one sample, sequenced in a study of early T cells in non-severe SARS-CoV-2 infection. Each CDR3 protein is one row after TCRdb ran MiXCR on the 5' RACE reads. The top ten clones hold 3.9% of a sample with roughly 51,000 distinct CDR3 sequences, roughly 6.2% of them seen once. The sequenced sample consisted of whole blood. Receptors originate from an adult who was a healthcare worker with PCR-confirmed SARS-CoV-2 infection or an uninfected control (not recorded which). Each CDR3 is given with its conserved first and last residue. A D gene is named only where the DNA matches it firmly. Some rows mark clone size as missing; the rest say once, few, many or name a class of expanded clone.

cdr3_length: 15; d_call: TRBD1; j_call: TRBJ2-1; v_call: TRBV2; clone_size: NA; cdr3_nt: TGTGCCAGCAGCGTCGCCAGGGGGAAGTACAATGAGCAGTTCTTC; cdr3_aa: CASSVARGKYNEQFF
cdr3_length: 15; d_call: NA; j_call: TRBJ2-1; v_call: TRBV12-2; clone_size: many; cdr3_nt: TGTGCAAGTCGCTTAAAGGTTTACTCCTACAATGAGCAGTTCTTC; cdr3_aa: CASRLKVYSYNEQFF
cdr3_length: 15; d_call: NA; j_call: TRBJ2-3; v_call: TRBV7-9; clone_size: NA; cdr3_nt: TGTGCCAGCAGCCGAGTCCGGGGGCCCGCAGATACGCAGTATTTT; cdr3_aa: CASSRVRGPADTQYF
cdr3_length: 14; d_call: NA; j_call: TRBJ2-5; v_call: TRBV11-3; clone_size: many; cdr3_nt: TGTGCCAGCAGCTTCAAGGGTCCTTGGAGGACCCAGTACTTC; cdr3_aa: CASSFKGPWRTQYF
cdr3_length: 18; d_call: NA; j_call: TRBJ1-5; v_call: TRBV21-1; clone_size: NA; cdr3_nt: TGTGCCAGCAGCAAAGGGGCAGGGGCCAACCGTAGCAATCAGCCCCAGCATTTT; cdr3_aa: CASSKGAGANRSNQPQHF
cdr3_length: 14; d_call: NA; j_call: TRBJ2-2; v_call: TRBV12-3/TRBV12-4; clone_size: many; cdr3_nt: TGTGCCAGCAGACAAAGACAGGCCAACGGGGAGCTGTTTTTT; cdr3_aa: CASRQRQANGELFF
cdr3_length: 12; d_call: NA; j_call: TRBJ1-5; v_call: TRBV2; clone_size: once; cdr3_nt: TGTGCCAGCAGGCCCCAGGGGCAGCCCCAGCATTTT; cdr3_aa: CASRPQGQPQHF
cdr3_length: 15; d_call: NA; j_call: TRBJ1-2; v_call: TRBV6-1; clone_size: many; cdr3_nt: TGTGCCAGCAGTGAAGCGTTGGCGGGAGTGGATGGCTACACCTTC; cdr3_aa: CASSEALAGVDGYTF
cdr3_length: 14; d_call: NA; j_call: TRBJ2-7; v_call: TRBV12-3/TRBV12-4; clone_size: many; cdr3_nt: TGTGCCAGCAGTTTAGCGGGGGGCTCCTACGAGCAGTACTTC; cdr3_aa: CASSLAGGSYEQYF
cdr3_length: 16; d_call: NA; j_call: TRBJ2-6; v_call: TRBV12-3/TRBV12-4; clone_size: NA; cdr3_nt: TGTGCCAGCAGTCCCCTCGTTGTTACTGGGGCCAACGTCCTGACTTTC; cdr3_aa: CASSPLVVTGANVLTF
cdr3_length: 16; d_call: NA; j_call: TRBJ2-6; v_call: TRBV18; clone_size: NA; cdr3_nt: TGTGCCAGCTCATACTCGTTTGGTGCTGGGGCCAACGTCCTGACTTTC; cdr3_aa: CASSYSFGAGANVLTF
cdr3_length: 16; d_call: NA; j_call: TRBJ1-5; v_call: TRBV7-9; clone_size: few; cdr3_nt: TGTGCCAGCAGCTTAGGCGTGGGTCGCGTCAATCAGCCCCAGCATTTT; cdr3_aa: CASSLGVGRVNQPQHF
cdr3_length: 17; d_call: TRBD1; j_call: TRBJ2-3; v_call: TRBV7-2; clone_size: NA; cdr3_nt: TGTGCCAGCAGCTCCGGGACAGTGCCCCTAAGCACAGATACGCAGTATTTT; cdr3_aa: CASSSGTVPLSTDTQYF
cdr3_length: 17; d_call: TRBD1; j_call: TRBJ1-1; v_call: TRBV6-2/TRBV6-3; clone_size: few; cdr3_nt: TGTGCCAGCAGTGAACCGGGACAGGGGGCTTCGAACACTGAAGCTTTCTTT; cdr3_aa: CASSEPGQGASNTEAFF
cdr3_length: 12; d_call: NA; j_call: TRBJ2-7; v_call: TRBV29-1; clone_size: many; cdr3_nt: TGCAGCGCCCGGACGGATACCTACGAGCAGTACTTC; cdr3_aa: CSARTDTYEQYF
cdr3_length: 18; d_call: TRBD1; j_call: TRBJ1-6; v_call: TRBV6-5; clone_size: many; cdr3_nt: TGTGCCAGCAGTTACTTACCATCGGGACAGGGCGGTAATTCACCCCTCCACTTT; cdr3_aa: CASSYLPSGQGGNSPLHF
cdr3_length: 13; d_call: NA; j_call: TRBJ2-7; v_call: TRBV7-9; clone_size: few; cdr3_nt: TGTGCCAGCAGCCCTGACATGACCTACGAGCAGTACTTC; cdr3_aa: CASSPDMTYEQYF
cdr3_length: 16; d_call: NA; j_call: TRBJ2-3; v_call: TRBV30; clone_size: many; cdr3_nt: NA; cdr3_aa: CALEARARYAQIRSIF
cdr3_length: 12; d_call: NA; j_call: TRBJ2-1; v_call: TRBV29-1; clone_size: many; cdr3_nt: TGCAGCGTTGAGGGGGCAGCGAATGAGCAGTTCTTC; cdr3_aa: CSVEGAANEQFF
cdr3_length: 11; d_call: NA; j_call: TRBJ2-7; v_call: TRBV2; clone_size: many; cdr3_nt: TGTGCCAGCAGTGCGGTCTACGAGCAGTACTTC; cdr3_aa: CASSAVYEQYF
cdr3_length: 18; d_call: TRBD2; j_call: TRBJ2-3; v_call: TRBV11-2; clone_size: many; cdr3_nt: TGTGCCAGCAGCTCTCCTCCTTCGACTAGCGGGGTTGCAGATACGCAGTATTTT; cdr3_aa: CASSSPPSTSGVADTQYF
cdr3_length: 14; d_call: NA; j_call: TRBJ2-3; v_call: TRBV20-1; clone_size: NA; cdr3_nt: TGCAGTGCTCCCTCCAAATCTAGCACAGATACGCAGTATTTT; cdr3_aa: CSAPSKSSTDTQYF
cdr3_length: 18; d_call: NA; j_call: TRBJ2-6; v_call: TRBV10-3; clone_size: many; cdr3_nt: TGTGCCATCAGTGACCCCGGGACACGAATCTCTGGGGCCAACGTCCTGACTTTC; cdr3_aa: CAISDPGTRISGANVLTF
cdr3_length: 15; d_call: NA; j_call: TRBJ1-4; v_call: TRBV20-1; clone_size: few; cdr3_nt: TGCAGTGCTAGAGACCATACAGGGTCGGGTGAAAAACTGTTTTTT; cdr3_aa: CSARDHTGSGEKLFF
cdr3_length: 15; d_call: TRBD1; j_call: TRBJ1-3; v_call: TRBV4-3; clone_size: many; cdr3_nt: TGCGCCAGCAGCCAAGATAGACAGGGTACCAACACCATATATTTT; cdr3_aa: CASSQDRQGTNTIYF
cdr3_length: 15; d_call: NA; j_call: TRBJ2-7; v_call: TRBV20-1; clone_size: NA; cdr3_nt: TGCAGTGCTAGAGATCCTACGAGGGGGAGCTACGAGCAGTACTTC; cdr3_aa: CSARDPTRGSYEQYF
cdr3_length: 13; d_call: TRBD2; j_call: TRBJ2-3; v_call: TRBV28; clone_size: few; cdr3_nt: TGTGCCAGCAGTTCACGGGAGGCGAGTACGCAGTATTTT; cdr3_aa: CASSSREASTQYF
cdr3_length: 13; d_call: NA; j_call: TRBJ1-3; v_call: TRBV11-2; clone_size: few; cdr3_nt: TGTGCCAGCACCCGCCCGTCTGGAAACACCATATATTTT; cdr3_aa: CASTRPSGNTIYF
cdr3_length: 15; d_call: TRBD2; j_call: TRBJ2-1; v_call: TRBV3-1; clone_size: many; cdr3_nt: TGTGCCAGCAGCCTCAGCGGGGGGGCCGCCAATGAGCAGTTCTTC; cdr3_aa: CASSLSGGAANEQFF
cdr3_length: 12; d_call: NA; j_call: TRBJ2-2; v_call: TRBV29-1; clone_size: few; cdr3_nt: TGCAGCGTTGAAAGGAGAACCGGGGAGCTGTTTTTT; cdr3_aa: CSVERRTGELFF
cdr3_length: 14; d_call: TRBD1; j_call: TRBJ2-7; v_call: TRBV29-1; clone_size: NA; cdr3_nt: TGCAGCGTTGAAAACTGGACAGGGGGCTACGAGCAGTACTTC; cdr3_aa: CSVENWTGGYEQYF